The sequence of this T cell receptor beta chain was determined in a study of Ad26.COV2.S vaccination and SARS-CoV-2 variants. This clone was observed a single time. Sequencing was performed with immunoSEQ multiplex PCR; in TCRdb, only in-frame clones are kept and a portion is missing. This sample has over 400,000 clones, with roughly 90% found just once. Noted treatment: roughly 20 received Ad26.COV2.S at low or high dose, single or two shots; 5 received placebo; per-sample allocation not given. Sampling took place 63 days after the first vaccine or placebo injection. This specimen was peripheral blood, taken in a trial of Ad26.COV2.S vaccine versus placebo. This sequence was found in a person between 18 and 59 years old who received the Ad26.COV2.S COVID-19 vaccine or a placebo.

This CDR3 reads CASSLVGQNQETQYF. The CDR3 nucleotides read TGTGCCAGCAGTTTAGTGGGACAGAACCAAGAGACCCAGTACTTC. The chain is built from TRBV27 and TRBJ2-5; 7 nucleotides match TRBD1. CDR3 length: 15 amino acids. Germline trimming cut 2 bases from V and 0 bases from J; bases unmatched to any gene: 3. The V gene's germline CDR1 is MNHEY and CDR2 SMNVEV (reference sequence).